Below, 25 T cell receptor beta chains from the same sample are listed, as sequenced in a study of cytomegalovirus exposure and HLA in healthy donors. Researchers ran the PCR with 60 Vbeta and 13 Jbeta primers. The table came from immunoSEQ multiplex PCR; TCRdb's copy has only in-frame clones and leaves some out. The table has about 300,000 clones, about nine tenths seen once. Sequences were obtained from PBMCs. The receptors shown here come from a middle-aged man in good health and CMV-seropositive.

Regarding this clone: Germline and junction disagree at one end, which may indicate a read error. The chain combines TRBV5-4 with TRBJ2-1, with D tentatively TRBD1 (6 bases). The germline V gene has CDR1 SGHNT and CDR2 YYREEE (reference sequence). CDR3 length: 14 residues. As DNA, the CDR3 is TGTGCCAACAGCTTGCAGGGGTCGGCGTATGAGCAGTTCTTC. Translated: CANSLQGSAYEQFF.

Only a few counts were recorded for this clone. This sequence joins TRBV7-9 and TRBJ2-7; 13 positions agree with TRBD2. Trimming removed 3 bases from V and 1 base from J; junction bases left unmatched: 3. CDR3 length: 16 residues. The germline CDR1 and CDR2 sequences are SEHNR and FQNEAQ (reference sequence). Here the CDR3 reads CASSFGLAGVSYEQYF. Here the CDR3 DNA reads TGTGCCAGCAGCTTTGGACTAGCGGGAGTTTCCTACGAGCAGTACTTC.

This clone was counted once. The CDR3 DNA follows: TGTGCCAGCAGCCCCACGGGAGACTACTACAATGAGCAGTTCTTC. Its protein product is CASSPTGDYYNEQFF. The rearrangement links TRBV7-6 to TRBJ2-1; weak D call: TRBD2 (6 bases). CDR1 SGHVS and CDR2 FNYEAQ come from the germline V gene. V lost 5 bases to trimming and J lost 3 bases, with 14 bases between them. This CDR3 is 15 amino acids long.

The chain combines TRBV28 with TRBJ2-3; D perhaps matches TRBD1 (5 bases). Germline CDR1 and CDR2: MDHEN and SYDVKM. CDR3 length: 13 residues. Trimming removed 10 bases from V and 2 bases from J, with 13 bases in between. This CDR3 is CATRQSSTDTQYF. The CDR3 nucleotides read TGTGCCACTCGACAGTCTTCCACAGATACGCAGTATTTT.

This clone has more than one count but fewer than ten. The chain recombines TRBV6-5 with TRBJ1-1; D unclear. V was shortened by 6 bases and J by 8 bases, with 16 bases between the two germline ends. The CDR3 contains 13 residues. CDR1 is MNHEY, CDR2 SVGAGI, per germline. This chain's CDR3 is CASSRGRSAEAFF. CDR3 DNA sequence: TGTGCCAGCAGCCGAGGAAGAAGCGCCGAAGCTTTCTTT.

V gene TRBV30 combines with J gene TRBJ2-7; 9 bases agree with TRBD2. The germline V gene has CDR1 GTSNPN and CDR2 SVGIG (reference sequence). Trimming cost V 0 bases and J 0 bases; bases outside gene matches: 15. The CDR3 runs to 19 residues. In nucleotides, the CDR3 is TGTGCCTGGAGTGTATTTCGTTGGGGTAGCGGGAGAGACTCCTACGAGCAGTACTTC. It is translated as CAWSVFRWGSGRDSYEQYF. The whole variable domain, remainder taken from reference TRBV30 and TRBJ2-7, is SQTIHQWPATLVQPVGSPLSLECTVEGTSNPNLYWYRQAAGRGLQLLFYSVGIGQISSEVPQNLSASRPQDRQFILSSKKLLLSDSGFYLCAWSVFRWGSGRDSYEQYFGPGTRLTVT.

The chain employs TRBV6-5 and TRBJ1-2; D gene unclear. Germline CDR1 and CDR2: MNHEY and SVGAGI. Trimming removed 4 bases at V and 8 bases at J, with 20 bases between. The length of the CDR3 is 15 residues. DNA of the CDR3: TGTGCCAGCAGTTTGCGGGCGGCGATTGGAGCCGGCTACACCTTC. It codes for CASSLRAAIGAGYTF.

This chain joins TRBV14 and TRBJ2-7; 7 bases are a match to TRBD2. Germline loops: CDR1 SGHDN, CDR2 FVKESK. V lost 4 bases to trimming and J lost 5 bases; unmatched junction nucleotides: 8. The CDR3 is 14 residues long. The CDR3 bases are TGTGCCAGCAGCCTTGGGGGGGGGATCCACGAGCAGTACTTC. Its translation: CASSLGGGIHEQYF.

The chain is built from TRBV27 and TRBJ2-7, with D maybe TRBD1 (5 bases). The V and J ends lost 4 bases and 3 bases respectively, with 16 bases between them. In germline, CDR1 is MNHEY, CDR2 SMNVEV (reference sequence). The CDR3 spans 15 residues. As DNA, the CDR3 is TGTGCCAGCAGTTCTAGACAGAGACAACTCTACGAGCAGTACTTC. Translated, it gives CASSSRQRQLYEQYF.

The rearrangement uses TRBV18 and TRBJ2-3, with no clear D. The germline gives CDR1 KGHSH, CDR2 LQKENI. Deletions cut 0 bases from V and 0 bases from J, with 7 bases between. The CDR3 loop spans 15 amino acids. The CDR3 region is CASSPPGQSTDTQYF. CDR3 DNA: TGTGCCAGCTCACCACCGGGCCAGAGCACAGATACGCAGTATTTT.

The chain recombines TRBV7-2 with TRBJ2-3; TRBD1 matches 10 bases. With V trimmed by 5 bases and J by 6 bases, 5 bases remained unmatched. This CDR3 has 14 amino acids. CDR1 is SGHTA, CDR2 FQGNSA, per germline. CDR3 nucleotide sequence: TGTGCCAGCAGCCCCGGGACAGGGGCGGATACGCAGTATTTT. Its protein product is CASSPGTGADTQYF.

The rearrangement joins TRBV9 to TRBJ1-3; no definite D call. Germline V gene lookup returns CDR1 SGDLS and CDR2 YYNGEE. Trimming shortened V by 4 bases and J by 0 bases, and 11 bases separated the two germline ends. This CDR3 has 15 amino acids. The CDR3 sequence is CASSPRLSSGNTIYF. In nucleotides, the CDR3 is TGTGCCAGCAGCCCCCGACTGAGCTCTGGAAACACCATATATTTT.

The genes are TRBV4-1 and TRBJ1-2; possibly TRBD1 for D (6 bases). The CDR3 consists of 16 residues. Per germline, CDR1 MGHRA and CDR2 YSYEKL. With 4 bases removed from V and 7 bases from J, the gap between germline ends came to 22 bases. CDR3 region: CASSRVLGQTQGGYTF. In DNA form, the CDR3 reads TGCGCCAGCAGCCGAGTTCTTGGACAGACCCAAGGTGGCTACACCTTC.

This sequence joins TRBV27 and TRBJ2-1; 7 nucleotides match TRBD2. V was clipped by 5 bases and J by 0 bases; unmatched bases: 4. Germline CDR1 MNHEY, CDR2 SMNVEV (reference sequence). The CDR3 covers 15 residues. The CDR3 loop is CASSVGGNSYNEQFF. CDR3 nucleotides: TGTGCCAGCAGTGTCGGGGGGAACTCCTACAATGAGCAGTTCTTC.

This chain connects TRBV9 to TRBJ2-3, with D possibly matching TRBD1 (5 bases). V lost 3 bases, J lost 2 bases, and 19 bases lay in between. There are 17 residues in the CDR3. The germline gives CDR1 SGDLS, CDR2 YYNGEE. For the CDR3, the DNA is TGTGCCAGCAGCGGGGGCCCACGACGGACACACACAGATACGCAGTATTTT. As protein: CASSGGPRRTHTDTQYF. Complete variable domain (other parts from reference TRBV9 and TRBJ2-3): DSGVTQTPKHLITATGQRVTLRCSPRSGDLSVYWYQQSLDQGLQFLIQYYNGEERAKGNILERFSAQQFPDLHSELNLSSLELGDSALYFCASSGGPRRTHTDTQYFGPGTRLTVL.

V gene TRBV7-8 combines with J gene TRBJ2-2, with 7 bases lining up with TRBD1. The CDR3 runs 16 residues. Germline V lookup: CDR1 SGHVS, CDR2 FQNEAQ. V gave up 4 bases and J gave up 6 bases; unmatched junction bases: 11. DNA for the CDR3: TGTGCCAGCAGCTCAATCGACAGGGTAGCGCCCGGGGAGCTGTTTTTT. Translating it yields CASSSIDRVAPGELFF.

This sequence joins TRBV5-4 and TRBJ2-7; 9 nucleotides match TRBD1. Germline V gives CDR1 SGHNT, CDR2 YYREEE (reference sequence). With V trimmed by 4 bases and J by 3 bases, 8 bases remained unmatched. The CDR3 sequence is 15 residues long. The CDR3 region has the DNA TGTGCCAGCAGCGCGGCCGGGGACAGGGTCTACGAGCAGTACTTC. Protein sequence: CASSAAGDRVYEQYF.

This clone appeared a single time. The CDR3 spells CSVVLESFDTQYF. CDR3 DNA: TGCAGCGTTGTCTTAGAGAGTTTTGATACGCAGTATTTT. The chain employs TRBV29-1 and TRBJ2-3; D unresolved. Trimming stripped 4 bases from V and 6 bases from J, with 14 bases between. Germline V gene data show CDR1 as SQVTM and CDR2 as ANQGSEA. The CDR3 runs 13 residues.

The gene calls are TRBV18 and TRBJ2-1, with TRBD1 matching 7 bases. The length of the CDR3 is 14 residues. V lost 2 bases, J lost 7 bases, and 5 bases stayed unmatched. Germline V CDR1 and CDR2: KGHSH, LQKENI. Here the CDR3 DNA reads TGTGCCAGCTCACCAGACAGGGTAGGGAATGAGCAGTTCTTC. This gives the protein CASSPDRVGNEQFF. Based on the CDR3 plus reference TRBV18 and TRBJ2-1, the full variable domain is NAGVMQNPRHLVRRRGQEARLRCSPMKGHSHVYWYRQLPEEGLKFMVYLQKENIIDESGMPKERFSAEFPKEGPSILRIQQVVRGDSAAYFCASSPDRVGNEQFFGPGTRLTVL.

This clone was observed once. Other DNA sequences within the sample encode an identical CDR3. The V and J genes are TRBV4-1 and TRBJ2-7; tentatively, D is TRBD1 (8 bases). V was shortened by 4 bases and J by 4 bases, with 14 bases between the two germline ends. Germline V gene lookup returns CDR1 MGHRA and CDR2 YSYEKL. The CDR3 runs to 14 residues. The CDR3 region has the DNA TGCGCCAGCAGCCCCGGACAGGGAGGGTACGAGCAGTACTTC. It translates to CASSPGQGGYEQYF.

The rearrangement uses TRBV5-1 and TRBJ2-3; 7 bases fit TRBD1. CDR1 is SGHRS, CDR2 YFSETQ, per germline. V shed 4 bases, J shed 3 bases, and the junction held 11 bases outside the gene matches. CDR3 length equals 16 residues. In DNA, the CDR3 is TGCGCCAGCAGCCTAACTGTGGGACAGAGTACAGATACGCAGTATTTT. Translated, it gives CASSLTVGQSTDTQYF.

The J gene is TRBJ2-7, the V gene TRBV10-3, with D possibly being TRBD2 (6 bases). Between the trimmed V and J ends, which lost 9 bases and 2 bases, there was a span of 17 bases. Per the germline V gene, CDR1 is ENHRY and CDR2 is SYGVKD. This CDR3 region has 14 residues. The CDR3 DNA follows: TGTGCCATTTCGGGGGACCGATTTACCTACGAGCAGTACTTC. It encodes CAISGDRFTYEQYF.

The rearrangement links TRBV27 to TRBJ2-1, with TRBD2 as a possible D gene (5 bases). V was shortened by 8 bases and J by 4 bases, with 18 bases between the two germline ends. The CDR3 loop spans 15 amino acids. Germline lookup yields CDR1 MNHEY and CDR2 SMNVEV (reference sequence). The CDR3 sequence is CASGLGLGGYNEQFF. The CDR3 DNA reads TGTGCCAGCGGCCTAGGGCTCGGCGGGTACAATGAGCAGTTCTTC.

The chain uses TRBV30 and TRBJ2-7; 12 bases align to TRBD1. The CDR3 covers 15 residues. Looked up from germline, CDR1 is GTSNPN and CDR2 is SVGIG (reference sequence). The V gene end was trimmed by 3 bases and the J gene end by 3 bases; junction bases not matched to a gene: 6. The CDR3 reads CAWRTGQGAYYEQYF. Written as DNA, the CDR3 is TGTGCCTGGAGAACGGGACAGGGGGCGTACTACGAGCAGTACTTC.

J is TRBJ2-7 and V is TRBV4-3; D uncertain. Germline V gives CDR1 LGHNA, CDR2 YSLEER. Trimming removed 0 bases at V and 3 bases at J, with 12 bases between. CDR3 size: 15 residues. The CDR3 protein is CASSQDVGRNYEQYF. In DNA, the CDR3 is TGCGCCAGCAGCCAAGATGTCGGCAGGAACTACGAGCAGTACTTC.